Listed here are 8 T cell receptor beta chains from one sample, sequenced in a study of blood T cell repertoires in COVID-19. Here immunoSEQ multiplex PCR was the method, and the copy in TCRdb shows in-frame clones only, minus some. The table lists around 150,000 clones, 88% of them singletons. The specimen was peripheral blood. The origin of the receptors is a man in his 60s with active or convalescent COVID-19.

J is TRBJ2-7 and V is TRBV4-1; the match to TRBD2 covers 9 bases. Unmatched junction bases numbered 5, after V lost 0 bases and J lost 2 bases. CDR1 MGHRA and CDR2 YSYEKL come from the germline V gene. The CDR3 is made up of 16 amino acids. The CDR3 is CASSQEPSGTPYEQYF. DNA of the CDR3: TGCGCCAGCAGCCAAGAGCCTAGCGGGACCCCCTACGAGCAGTACTTC.

This sequence joins TRBV30 and TRBJ1-2; 11 nucleotides agree with TRBD1. With 0 bases clipped from V and 5 bases from J, the junction kept 14 bases outside the gene matches. Germline CDR1 reads GTSNPN; CDR2 reads SVGIG (reference sequence). The CDR3 spans 18 residues. CDR3 sequence reads: CAWSVRSPTRDRGYGYTF. DNA of the CDR3: TGTGCCTGGAGTGTACGGTCACCTACCCGGGACAGGGGGTATGGCTACACCTTC.

The chain recombines TRBV2 with TRBJ2-2; possible D gene TRBD1, 6 bases. The germline CDR1 and CDR2 sequences are SNHLY and FYNNEI. The CDR3 totals 15 residues. With 5 bases removed from V and 4 bases from J, the gap between germline ends came to 14 bases. Here the CDR3 reads CASSTGSLGTGELFF. The CDR3 coding sequence is TGTGCCAGCAGTACAGGGAGTCTCGGCACCGGGGAGCTGTTTTTT.

This chain links TRBV9 with TRBJ2-1; 11 bases are a match to TRBD2. There are 15 residues in the CDR3. Germline loops: CDR1 SGDLS, CDR2 YYNGEE. The junction had 9 bases not matched to a gene; V was cut back by 3 bases and J by 10 bases. CDR3 DNA: TGTGCCAGCAGCGCAGGGGGCCTAGCGGGAGGCGAGCAGTTCTTC. It translates to CASSAGGLAGGEQFF.

The chain has TRBV28 and TRBJ2-7, with D maybe TRBD1 (6 bases). The CDR3 is made up of 13 amino acids. CDR1 is MDHEN, CDR2 SYDVKM, per germline. V lost 8 bases and J lost 2, with 13 bases in between. This CDR3 reads CASAGTPTYEQYF. CDR3 coding DNA: TGTGCCAGCGCCGGGACACCTACCTACGAGCAGTACTTC.

This chain uses TRBV3-1 (or the pseudogene TRBV3-2) with TRBJ1-2; 9 bases are a match to TRBD1. Germline-derived CDR1 and CDR2 are LGHDT and YNNKEL (reference sequence). This CDR3 comprises 14 residues. The V segment lost 0 bases and the J segment 6 bases; nucleotides outside the gene matches: 2. CDR3 nucleotides: TGTGCCAGCAGCCAAGAGACAGGGGGACATGGCTACACCTTC. Translated: CASSQETGGHGYTF.

The gene calls are TRBV10-3 and TRBJ2-1; 13 bases are shared with TRBD2. The ends lost 6 bases at V and 4 bases at J; junction bases unmatched: 3. The germline gives CDR1 ENHRY, CDR2 SYGVKD. This CDR3 has 15 amino acids. The CDR3 here is CAIRGGLAGYNEQFF. CDR3 DNA sequence: TGTGCCATCAGGGGGGGACTAGCGGGATACAATGAGCAGTTCTTC.

The V gene is TRBV5-5, the J gene TRBJ2-4; D gene unclear. The CDR3 sequence is 16 residues long. V was clipped by 0 bases and J by 2 bases, with 12 bases between them. Germline CDR1 and CDR2: SGHKS and YYEKEE (reference sequence). CDR3 bases: TGTGCCAGCAGCTTGGCCGGTGGAGTGACCAAAAACATTCAGTACTTC. This encodes CASSLAGGVTKNIQYF.